Reported below is one T cell receptor beta chain. The sample is drawn from a study of CD8 T cells in Susac syndrome. Random-hexamer reverse transcription was applied to 0.5 to 1 ug RNA. TCRdb reanalysed the immunoSEQ multiplex PCR reads using MiXCR and keeps one entry per CDR3 protein. The top ten hold 0.08% to 0.095% of the sample, which has about 160,000 distinct CDR3 sequences, less than 95% seen once. Input material: CD4+ T cells from PBMCs. The clonotype was recovered from a human donor with multiple sclerosis.

CDR3 region: CASRLTDYSNQPQHF. The DNA for the CDR3 is TGTGCCAGCAGGCTGACAGATTATAGCAATCAGCCCCAGCATTTT. J is TRBJ1-5 and V is TRBV2; a possible D gene is TRBD1 (5 bases). The length of the CDR3 is 15 residues. The germline V gene encodes CDR1 SNHLY and CDR2 FYNNEI. Trimming stripped 6 bases from V and 0 bases from J, with 12 bases between.